A single sample is the source of the 27 T cell receptor beta chains below, sequenced in a study of blood T cell repertoires in COVID-19. The repertoire was sequenced with immunoSEQ multiplex PCR; TCRdb's copy has only in-frame clones and lacks some. This table has approximately 45,000 clones, 80% to 90% appearing once. The sequencing sample was made of peripheral blood. These receptors all come from a human donor in a cohort sampled during active COVID-19.

The chain uses TRBV4-2 and TRBJ2-1, with 8 bases lining up with TRBD2. Germline-derived CDR1 and CDR2 are LGHNA and YNFKEQ. V trimming: 4 bases; J trimming: 8 bases; junction bases outside the gene matches: 10. The CDR3 length is 15 residues. DNA for the CDR3: TGTGCCAGCAGCCTAGACTTAGCCGGGGGGGATGAGCAGTTCTTC. This gives the protein CASSLDLAGGDEQFF.

The chain uses TRBV6-5 and TRBJ2-1; 10 nucleotides line up with TRBD1. In germline, CDR1 is MNHEY, CDR2 SVGAGI. The CDR3 consists of 15 residues. After removal of 2 bases from V and 8 bases from J, the junction contained 6 bases not matched to a gene. The CDR3 nucleotides read TGTGCCAGCAGTTACGGGACAGGGGAGGAGGATGAGCAGTTCTTC. It codes for CASSYGTGEEDEQFF.

This clone came up a few times. V is TRBV29-1 and J is TRBJ2-2, with 7 bases lining up with TRBD2. This CDR3 is 13 amino acids long. Germline V CDR1 and CDR2: SQVTM, ANQGSEA. V trimming: 6 bases; J trimming: 6 bases; junction bases outside the gene matches: 7. The CDR3 coding sequence is TGCAGCGTAGCGGGATCCCTCGCCGGGGAGCTGTTTTTT. This sequence encodes CSVAGSLAGELFF.

The V gene is TRBV4-3, the J gene TRBJ2-1, with TRBD2 matching over 12 bases. CDR3 length equals 16 residues. The V segment lost 1 base and the J segment 9 bases; nucleotides outside the gene matches: 7. Germline V gene lookup returns CDR1 LGHNA and CDR2 YSLEER. The CDR3 region has the DNA TGCGCCAGCAGCCAAGTGGTGACTAGCGGGAGTTTTGAGCAGTTCTTC. This encodes CASSQVVTSGSFEQFF.

The chain uses TRBV12-3 or TRBV12-4 and TRBJ1-4; no reliable D call. This CDR3 has 13 amino acids. Trimming stripped 5 bases from V and 5 bases from J, with 9 bases between. The CDR3 sequence is CASSLQSNEKLFF. In DNA form, the CDR3 reads TGTGCCAGCAGTCTACAGAGCAATGAAAAACTGTTTTTT.

The chain recombines TRBV27 with TRBJ2-7; TRBD2 aligns across 7 bases. The germline V gene has CDR1 MNHEY and CDR2 SMNVEV (reference sequence). The J segment lost 5 bases and the V segment lost 3 bases, leaving 10 bases of the junction unmatched. This CDR3 comprises 15 residues. CDR3 amino acids: CASSLLSGRANEQYF. DNA for the CDR3: TGTGCCAGCAGTTTGTTAAGTGGGAGGGCCAACGAGCAGTACTTC.

The chain joins TRBV12-3 or TRBV12-4 to TRBJ2-5, with D tentatively TRBD2 (6 bases). Deletions cut 1 base from V and 4 bases from J, with 7 bases between. The CDR3 extends over 13 amino acids. The CDR3 DNA sequence: TGTGCCAGCAGTTTAGGGAGGGCAGAGACCCAGTACTTC. Encoded protein: CASSLGRAETQYF.

V and J are TRBV5-1 and TRBJ2-7; no reliable D call. V shed 1 base and J shed 1 base, with 6 bases lying between them. CDR1 and CDR2 from the germline V gene are SGHRS and YFSETQ. The CDR3 loop spans 13 amino acids. Here the CDR3 DNA reads TGCGCCAGCAGCTTGTTCCATTCCTACGAGCAGTACTTC. Translating it yields CASSLFHSYEQYF. Supplemented by reference TRBV5-1 and TRBJ2-7, the full variable domain reads KAGVTQTPRYLIKTRGQQVTLSCSPISGHRSVSWYQQTPGQGLQFLFEYFSETQRNKGNFPGRFSGRQFSNSRSEMNVSTLELGDSALYLCASSLFHSYEQYFGPGTRLTVT.

This CDR3 reads CASSLDPGGLGPWGNTIYF. The DNA for the CDR3 is TGTGCCAGCAGCTTAGACCCAGGGGGCTTGGGACCTTGGGGAAACACCATATATTTT. The chain joins TRBV7-2 to TRBJ1-3, with TRBD1 identical over 8 bases. J gave up 4 bases and V 1 base, and 15 bases lay outside the gene matches. The CDR3 consists of 19 residues. In germline, CDR1 is SGHTA, CDR2 FQGNSA.

This chain uses TRBV7-9 with TRBJ2-1; D might be TRBD1 (5 bases). The CDR3 runs 13 residues. The V end lost 1 base, the J end lost 9 bases, and 10 bases lay between the germline ends. Germline V gives CDR1 SEHNR, CDR2 FQNEAQ (reference sequence). CDR3 residues: CASSLGWGGEQFF. The CDR3 DNA reads TGTGCCAGCAGCTTAGGTTGGGGCGGTGAGCAGTTCTTC.

This clone came up once. V usage is TRBV14 and J usage is TRBJ2-2; D might be TRBD1 (6 bases). Germline CDR1 SGHDN, CDR2 FVKESK. This CDR3 region has 14 residues. The germline V and J ends were trimmed by 6 bases and 2 bases, with 10 bases remaining between them. Here the CDR3 reads CASRGQINTGELFF. The DNA for the CDR3 is TGTGCCAGCAGGGGACAAATAAACACCGGGGAGCTGTTTTTT.

The V call is TRBV5-4, the J call TRBJ2-2, with 8 bases matching TRBD2. Germline-derived CDR1 and CDR2 are SGHNT and YYREEE (reference sequence). This CDR3 has 15 amino acids. Trimming removed 3 bases from V and 7 bases from J; junction bases left unmatched: 8. For the CDR3, the DNA is TGTGCCAGCAGCTCCCAGGGACTAGGGGTCGGGGAGCTGTTTTTT. It translates to CASSSQGLGVGELFF.

V and J are TRBV7-2 and TRBJ2-3; 7 nucleotides align to TRBD2. Trimming removed 5 bases from V and 0 bases from J; junction bases left unmatched: 5. The CDR3 loop spans 15 amino acids. Per the germline V gene, CDR1 is SGHTA and CDR2 is FQGNSA. In DNA, the CDR3 is TGTGCCAGCAGCCAGAGCGGGATAAGCACAGATACGCAGTATTTT. Protein: CASSQSGISTDTQYF.

V gene TRBV5-1 combines with J gene TRBJ1-1; TRBD1 matches at 9 bases. The CDR3 spans 16 residues. V dropped 4 bases and J dropped 2; count of bases not matched to a gene: 9. From germline, CDR1 is SGHRS and CDR2 YFSETQ. The CDR3 is CASSPGQGALNTEAFF. The CDR3 nucleotides read TGCGCCAGCAGCCCGGGACAGGGAGCGCTCAACACTGAAGCTTTCTTT.

The J gene is TRBJ2-4, the V gene TRBV29-1; a weak D match, TRBD1 (6 bases). Germline CDR1 is SQVTM and CDR2 is ANQGSEA. The CDR3 contains 11 residues. Trimming left V 7 bases short and J 4 bases short, with 8 bases between. Written as DNA, the CDR3 is TGCAGCGCCGGGACAAAAAACATTCAGTACTTC. Encoded protein: CSAGTKNIQYF.

The chain recombines TRBV15 with TRBJ1-5; no clear D. Per the germline V gene, CDR1 is LNHNV and CDR2 is YYDKDF (reference sequence). The CDR3 totals 15 residues. Trimming left V 0 bases short and J 1 base short, with 7 bases between. The CDR3 loop is CATSRDYSSNQPQHF. The CDR3 coding sequence is TGTGCCACCAGCAGAGATTACAGCAGCAATCAGCCCCAGCATTTT.

The gene calls are TRBV7-9 and TRBJ2-1, with a tentative D call TRBD2 (5 bases). V was pared by 4 bases and J by 2 bases, with 9 bases between. Germline V CDR1 and CDR2: SEHNR, FQNEAQ (reference sequence). This CDR3 is built from 14 residues. DNA of the CDR3: TGTGCCAGCAGCTACGGACTCGCCTACAATGAGCAGTTCTTC. This translates into CASSYGLAYNEQFF.

CDR3 nucleotides: TGTGCCACCTGGGACAGGGGGCTGGTAGATACGCAGTATTTT. It specifies CATWDRGLVDTQYF. This chain uses TRBV24-1 with TRBJ2-3; 12 bases align to TRBD1. The CDR3 is 14 residues long. Per germline, CDR1 KGHDR and CDR2 SFDVKD. The V gene end was trimmed by 9 bases and the J gene end by 5 bases; junction bases not matched to a gene: 5.

The CDR3 DNA reads as TGTGCCAGCAGCACCGATCAGGGTGGACAGCCCCAGCATTTT. Translating gives CASSTDQGGQPQHF. The V and J genes are TRBV4-2 and TRBJ1-5; tentatively, D is TRBD1 (5 bases). Germline V lookup: CDR1 LGHNA, CDR2 YNFKEQ. There are 14 residues in the CDR3. V was shortened by 5 bases and J by 7 bases, with 15 bases between the two germline ends.

The J gene is TRBJ2-1, the V gene TRBV11-2, with a possible D match to TRBD2 (5 bases). The V end was cut by 1 base, the J end by 7 bases, with 14 bases between. Per germline, CDR1 SGHAT and CDR2 FQNNGV. The CDR3 has 15 residues. The CDR3 loop is CASSLGPSSENEQFF. The CDR3, as DNA: TGTGCCAGCAGCTTAGGCCCTAGCAGCGAGAATGAGCAGTTCTTC.

This clone was seen a few times. The chain is built from TRBV5-5 and TRBJ1-2; tentative D call: TRBD1 (5 bases). With 4 bases removed from V and 6 bases from J, the gap between germline ends came to 16 bases. The CDR3 runs 14 residues. CDR1 is SGHKS, CDR2 YYEKEE, per germline (reference sequence). The CDR3, as DNA: TGTGCCAGCAGCCGGATGGCCAGGGATGATGGCTACACCTTC. This sequence encodes CASSRMARDDGYTF.

DNA for the CDR3: TGTGCCAGCAGCGAAAGGGACAGGGGGCTCAATTCACCCCTCCACTTT. Translation: CASSERDRGLNSPLHF. This sequence joins TRBV13 and TRBJ1-6; 12 bases are a match to TRBD1. The CDR3 runs to 16 residues. Germline lookup yields CDR1 PRHDT and CDR2 FYEKMQ (reference sequence). The V gene end was trimmed by 5 bases and the J gene end by 7 bases; junction bases not matched to a gene: 6.

The chain couples TRBV7-2 to TRBJ2-5; 16 bases fit TRBD2. The CDR3 spans 19 residues. Trimming took 1 base from V and 2 from J; bases not matched to a gene: 7. Germline V CDR1 and CDR2: SGHTA, FQGNSA. The CDR3 sequence is CASSLVLPGLAGGQETQYF. CDR3 sequence (DNA): TGTGCCAGCAGCTTAGTTCTTCCGGGACTAGCGGGAGGGCAAGAGACCCAGTACTTC. Variable domain in full (rest from reference TRBV7-2 and TRBJ2-5): GAGVSQSPSNKVTEKGKDVELRCDPISGHTALYWYRQSLGQGLEFLIYFQGNSAPDKSGLPSDRFSAERTGGSVSTLTIQRTQQEDSAVYLCASSLVLPGLAGGQETQYFGPGTRLLVL.

J is TRBJ2-2 and V is TRBV29-1, with D maybe TRBD2 (6 bases). This CDR3 comprises 15 residues. Per germline, CDR1 SQVTM and CDR2 ANQGSEA. V was shortened by 6 bases and J by 0 bases, with 14 bases between the two germline ends. The CDR3 region has the DNA TGCAGCGTCAGAACCGGGACTCCGAACACCGGGGAGCTGTTTTTT. Encoded protein: CSVRTGTPNTGELFF.

V and J are TRBV4-2 and TRBJ2-5, with TRBD2 identical over 10 bases. The germline gives CDR1 LGHNA, CDR2 YNFKEQ. With V trimmed by 1 base and J by 1 base, 3 bases remained unmatched. The CDR3 totals 16 residues. The CDR3 sequence: CASSQGTSGFQETQYF. The DNA for the CDR3 is TGTGCCAGCAGCCAAGGGACTAGCGGTTTCCAAGAGACCCAGTACTTC.

The V call is TRBV6-6, the J call TRBJ2-7; 15 bases match TRBD2. The length of the CDR3 is 24 residues. Germline values: CDR1 MNHNY, CDR2 SVGAGI (reference sequence). V was pared by 5 bases and J by 2 bases, with 28 bases of the junction left unmatched. Written as DNA, the CDR3 is TGTGCCAGCAGTCAGTCGCCCGGGACTAGCGGGAGGAAAGGGCTCACTAGGGGGGCCTACGAGCAGTACTTC. Translation gives CASSQSPGTSGRKGLTRGAYEQYF.

The chain combines TRBV7-6 with TRBJ2-7; 10 bases align to TRBD2. V lost 5 bases and J lost 3; bases outside the gene matches: 10. The CDR3 has 16 amino acids. The germline V gene has CDR1 SGHVS and CDR2 FNYEAQ. The CDR3 protein is CASSPRGIAGGYEQYF. CDR3 bases: TGTGCCAGCAGCCCGCGGGGAATAGCGGGGGGCTACGAGCAGTACTTC.